This TCR beta chain came from a study of blood T cell repertoires in COVID-19. As for the study in general: The study drew acute and convalescent COVID-19 samples from the United States, Italy and Spain. Sources were T cells, B-cell-depleted T cells, or PBMCs; the material itself was cDNA or gDNA.

Authors' methods: It was from reference gene primer amplification that nucleated cell counts were estimated. Some clones are missing from TCRdb's copy, which holds only in-frame ones; the method was immunoSEQ multiplex PCR. That table furnishes V, J and clone size, whereas the DNA furnished D and trimming. Of roughly 250,000 clones in the sample, approximately 84% were seen once. This clone was seen once. Germline V CDR1 and CDR2: KGHDR, SFDVKD. With 5 bases clipped from V and 8 bases from J, the junction kept 10 bases outside the gene matches. CDR3 length: 16 amino acids. This sequence originates from a human donor in a cohort sampled during active COVID-19. This chain joins TRBV24-1 and TRBJ2-1, with 11 bases lining up with TRBD1. The material sequenced was peripheral blood. Written as DNA, the CDR3 is TGTGCCACCAGTGGGCTCGGACAGGGGGCAGTGGATGAGCAGTTCTTC. This sequence encodes CATSGLGQGAVDEQFF.